This TCR beta chain was identified during a study of Tregs in tolerant kidney transplant recipients. Generated by immunoSEQ multiplex PCR, the TCRdb table keeps only in-frame clones and is missing some. In the table there are roughly 64,000 clones, approximately 87% of which are singletons. The nonmyeloablative bone marrow transplants came from related graft donors, with transient mixed chimerism. Germline CDR1 LNHNV, CDR2 YYDKDF (reference sequence). V gave up 3 bases and J gave up 2 bases; unmatched junction bases: 9. The CDR3 runs to 19 residues. The source material was CD4+ T cells from blood (PBMCs), sampled 6 months after the transplant. The genes are TRBV15 and TRBJ2-3, with 15 bases lining up with TRBD2. The TCR was taken from a human patient who received a combined kidney and bone marrow transplant. The graft donor may account for some of the T cells. The CDR3 region is CATSSAPGLAGGYTDTQYF. The CDR3 DNA reads as TGTGCCACCAGCAGCGCTCCGGGACTAGCGGGGGGCTACACAGATACGCAGTATTTT.